The present T cell receptor beta chain was sequenced within a study of PD-1 blockade in mismatch repair-deficient tumors. TCRdb's copy holds only in-frame clones and misses some; the assay was immunoSEQ multiplex PCR. The table lists tens of thousands of clones, around 85% of them singletons, with approximately 2.7% in the top ten. The CDR3 extends over 15 amino acids. Germline V lookup: CDR1 MNHEY, CDR2 SVGAGI. V was trimmed by 6 bases and J by 5 bases, leaving 17 bases between them. Regarding the study as a whole: Rapid post-treatment expansion, then contraction, generally preceding radiologic response, marked tumor-resident clones.

Notes on this clone: No antigen is known for it.

The sample consisted of peripheral blood, taken 12 weeks after starting pembrolizumab. This chain joins TRBV6-5 and TRBJ2-1; possibly TRBD1 for D (6 bases). This receptor was taken from an adult with mismatch repair-deficient cancer. The CDR3 here is CASRHGTKIHNEQFF. The CDR3 DNA follows: TGTGCCAGCAGGCACGGGACAAAGATCCACAATGAGCAGTTCTTC.